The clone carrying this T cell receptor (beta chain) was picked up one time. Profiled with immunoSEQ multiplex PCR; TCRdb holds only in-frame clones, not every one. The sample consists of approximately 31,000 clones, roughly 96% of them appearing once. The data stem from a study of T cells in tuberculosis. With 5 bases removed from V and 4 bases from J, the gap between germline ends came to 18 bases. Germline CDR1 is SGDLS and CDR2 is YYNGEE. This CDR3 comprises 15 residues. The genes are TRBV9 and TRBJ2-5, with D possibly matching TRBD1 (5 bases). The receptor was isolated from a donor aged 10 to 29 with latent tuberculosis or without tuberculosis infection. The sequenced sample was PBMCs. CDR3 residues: CASSREGVSGETQYF. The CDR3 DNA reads TGTGCCAGCAGTCGTGAAGGGGTTTCGGGAGAGACCCAGTACTTC.